This TCR beta chain emerged from a study of T cell repertoires in cytomegalovirus infection. On the study more broadly: HLA-B-restricted CMV epitopes that are well studied were used alongside recently identified HLA-C-restricted ones. Indications came from public TCR beta signatures; they pointed to CMV infection and to a matching HLA type.

This clonotype has just a few counts. Its antigen is currently unknown. TCRdb independently ran MiXCR on the reads; one entry per CDR3 protein. This table has about 270,000 distinct CDR3 sequences, around 20% appearing once. V gave up 1 base and J gave up 6 bases, with 11 bases separating them. Germline CDR1 reads SGHNT; CDR2 reads YYREEE (reference sequence). The CDR3 contains 14 residues. The study's findings and limits: The cumulative frequency of public TCR beta families distinguished individuals who carried CMV together with the relevant HLA. Within the response measured ex vivo, HLA-C-restricted CMV-specific TCR beta clonotypes were dominant.

The V and J genes are TRBV5-4 and TRBJ2-1, with D perhaps TRBD1 or TRBD2 (5 bases each). This sequence was found in a human donor in good health (CMV status not recorded). Some clones in this sample may be carry-over from other donors' samples. Here the sequenced sample was cultured PBMCs, taken from culture after CMV antigen stimulation. The CDR3: CASSLIGTTNEQFF. The CDR3 DNA reads as TGTGCCAGCAGCTTGATAGGGACCACCAATGAGCAGTTCTTC.